These 10 T cell receptor beta chains share one sample of origin, sequenced in a study of blood T cell repertoires in COVID-19. The method was immunoSEQ multiplex PCR; TCRdb's version includes in-frame clones alone and lacks a portion of them. Of tens of thousands of clones in the sample, about four fifths were seen once. Source material: peripheral blood. The source is a man in his 70s with acute or convalescent COVID-19.

The genes are TRBV7-9 and TRBJ2-3; perhaps TRBD2 as D (6 bases). CDR3 length equals 14 residues. Germline CDR1 is SEHNR and CDR2 is FQNEAQ (reference sequence). V was cut by 5 bases and J by 1 base, with 10 bases left in between. The CDR3 DNA follows: TGTGCCAGCAGCCCAGTAGCGGGCACAGATACGCAGTATTTT. This encodes CASSPVAGTDTQYF. The full variable domain, its missing parts supplied by reference TRBV7-9 and TRBJ2-3, is DTGVSQNPRHKITKRGQNVTFRCDPISEHNRLYWYRQTLGQGPEFLTYFQNEAQLEKSRLLSDRFSAERPKGSFSTLEIQRTEQGDSAMYLCASSPVAGTDTQYFGPGTRLTVL.

In this sample, this clone turned up a few times. The chain carries TRBV9 and TRBJ2-2, with TRBD1 identical over 8 bases. This CDR3 has 16 amino acids. V trimming: 4 bases; J trimming: 2 bases; junction bases outside the gene matches: 7. The V gene's germline CDR1 is SGDLS and CDR2 YYNGEE. The chain's CDR3 is CASSSRTGTNTGELFF. DNA of the CDR3: TGTGCCAGCAGCTCCAGGACAGGGACTAACACCGGGGAGCTGTTTTTT.

The chain combines TRBV21-1 with TRBJ2-7; the table's D call, TRBD1, was not checked against the DNA. TRBV21-1 is given as a pseudogene. The CDR3 length is 15 residues. The CDR3 sequence: CASSKVRGRGDEQYF. The CDR3 DNA reads as TGTGCCAGCAGCAAAGTACGAGGAAGGGGCGACGAGCAGTACTTC.

This chain joins TRBV28 and TRBJ1-2, with TRBD1 as a possible D gene (6 bases). CDR1 is MDHEN and CDR2 is SYDVKM in the germline V gene. V gave up 8 bases and J gave up 0 bases, with 19 bases separating them. This CDR3 has 16 amino acids. The CDR3 spells CASGPLGTIANYGYTF. The CDR3 DNA follows: TGTGCCAGCGGCCCTCTAGGGACAATCGCTAACTATGGCTACACCTTC.

J is TRBJ2-3 and V is TRBV5-4; TRBD2 aligns across 7 bases. The trim removed 4 bases at V and 4 bases at J, leaving 6 bases unmatched. In germline, CDR1 is SGHNT, CDR2 YYREEE (reference sequence). The CDR3 runs to 14 residues. CDR3 loop: CASSLGLDADTQYF. CDR3 in DNA: TGTGCCAGCAGCCTCGGACTAGATGCAGATACGCAGTATTTT. Full variable domain (outside the CDR3, taken from reference TRBV5-4 and TRBJ2-3): ETGVTQSPTHLIKTRGQQVTLRCSSQSGHNTVSWYQQALGQGPQFIFQYYREEENGRGNFPPRFSGLQFPNYSSELNVNALELDDSALYLCASSLGLDADTQYFGPGTRLTVL.

The chain is built from TRBV28 and TRBJ1-2; TRBD1 matches at 8 bases. CDR1 and CDR2 from the germline V gene are MDHEN and SYDVKM. Trimming cost V 5 bases and J 1 base; bases outside gene matches: 9. The CDR3 runs to 16 residues. The CDR3 region is CASSPRDRIINYGYTF. The CDR3 DNA follows: TGTGCCAGCAGTCCGAGGGACAGGATTATTAACTATGGCTACACCTTC.

The CDR3 nucleotides are TGCAGCGTGGCCCTCGCAGGTTGGCCGAACACCGGGGAGCTGTTTTTT. This codes for CSVALAGWPNTGELFF. V and J are TRBV29-1 and TRBJ2-2; D unresolved. Germline CDR1 is SQVTM and CDR2 is ANQGSEA. V lost 6 bases to trimming and J lost 0 bases, with 17 bases between them. There are 16 residues in the CDR3.

This clone was seen a few times. V is TRBV3-1 (or the pseudogene TRBV3-2) and J is TRBJ1-5; no clear D. This CDR3 has 13 amino acids. CDR1 and CDR2 from the germline V gene are LGHDT and YNNKEL (reference sequence). V lost 5 bases, J lost 4 bases, and 9 bases lay in between. The CDR3 DNA follows: TGTGCCAGCAGCGCAGGAGGGAATCAGCCCCAGCATTTT. It encodes CASSAGGNQPQHF.

J is TRBJ1-6 and V is TRBV2, with TRBD1 matching over 7 bases. The junction had 8 bases not matched to a gene; V was cut back by 7 bases and J by 5 bases. Germline loops: CDR1 SNHLY, CDR2 FYNNEI. The CDR3 consists of 15 residues. The CDR3 sequence is CASTLTGTDNSPLHF. The CDR3 bases are TGTGCCAGCACTTTAACCGGGACAGATAATTCACCCCTCCACTTT.

This clone was observed a few times. The gene calls are TRBV2 and TRBJ2-7, with no clear D. V was cut by 5 bases and J by 1 base, with 12 bases left in between. Germline CDR1 reads SNHLY; CDR2 reads FYNNEI. The CDR3 runs 14 residues. CDR3 nucleotide sequence: TGTGCCAGCAGTTTAGACAACTTATCCTACGAGCAGTACTTC. It codes for CASSLDNLSYEQYF.